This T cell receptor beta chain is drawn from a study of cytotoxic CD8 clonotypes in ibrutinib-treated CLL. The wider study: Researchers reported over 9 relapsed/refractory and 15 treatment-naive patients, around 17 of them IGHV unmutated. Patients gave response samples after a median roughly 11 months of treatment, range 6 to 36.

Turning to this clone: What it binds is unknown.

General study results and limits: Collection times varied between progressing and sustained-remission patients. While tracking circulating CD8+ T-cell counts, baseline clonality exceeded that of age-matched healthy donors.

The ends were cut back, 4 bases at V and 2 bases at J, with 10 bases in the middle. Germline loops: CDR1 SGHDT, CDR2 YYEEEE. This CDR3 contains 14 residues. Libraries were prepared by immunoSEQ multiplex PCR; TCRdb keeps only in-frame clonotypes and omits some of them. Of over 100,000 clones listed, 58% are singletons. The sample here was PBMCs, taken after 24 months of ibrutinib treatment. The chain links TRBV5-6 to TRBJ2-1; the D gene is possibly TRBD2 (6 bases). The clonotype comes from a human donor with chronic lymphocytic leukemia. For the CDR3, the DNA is TGTGCCAGCAGCGGGTGGGGGGCCTACAATGAGCAGTTCTTC. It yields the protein CASSGWGAYNEQFF.